This note documents a single T cell receptor (beta chain) sequence. As yet, its antigen is unknown. Time point in this sample: approximately 12 months of natalizumab therapy. Longitudinal control samples came from natalizumab-treated multiple sclerosis patients without PML. Samples T1 and T2 were drawn at 6 and 12 months of therapy, respectively. This sample was included in a study of multiple sclerosis patients with progressive multifocal leukoencephalopathy. Regarding the study as a whole: Before and during natalizumab, the clones expanded at PML already existed.

Here immunoSEQ multiplex PCR was the method, and the copy in TCRdb shows in-frame clones only, minus some. The table has around 25,000 clones, under 95% seen once. The germline V and J ends were trimmed by 4 bases and 0 bases, with 6 bases remaining between them. From germline, CDR1 is SGHRS and CDR2 YFSETQ. The CDR3 totals 13 residues. The sequence came from a young man with multiple sclerosis. This chain links TRBV5-1 with TRBJ2-3; D is unresolved. This specimen was PBMCs, taken from a patient treated with natalizumab. In nucleotides, the CDR3 is TGCGCCAGCAGCAACCCTAGCACAGATACGCAGTATTTT. Its protein is CASSNPSTDTQYF.